The clone carrying this TCR beta chain was counted a few times. Its antigen is undetermined. Unique molecular identifiers were carried by the TCR beta cDNA libraries. The source material, about 0.9 to 11 million T cells, gave rise to about 520,000 cDNA molecules. TCRdb reprocessed the PCR reads via MiXCR and lists one record per CDR3 protein. The repertoire holds hundreds of thousands of distinct CDR3 sequences, with around 50% as singletons. The CDR3 sequence is 13 residues long. V was shortened by 0 bases and J by 8 bases, with 13 bases between the two germline ends. Per the germline V gene, CDR1 is SQVTM and CDR2 is ANQGSEA. The sample is drawn from a study of post-analysis software for immune sequencing data. The wider study: The patients showed relapsing-remitting, secondary progressive and progressive-relapsing multiple sclerosis courses.

Findings and caveats of the study: Pronounced co-clustering by F measure was evident among identically batched samples. Five TRBV segments occurring more often in patients than controls included TRBV5-6, TRBV5-1 and TRBV20-1. Comparison with controls showed significantly lower normalized Chao1 diversity in multiple sclerosis patients.

The sequencing sample was made of blood. The receptor comes from a girl aged 5-17 years with multiple sclerosis. The chain couples TRBV29-1 to TRBJ1-2; TRBD1 might be the D (5 bases). The CDR3 DNA is TGCAGCGTTGAAGATTTGGGGACGTTGGGCTACACCTTC. Its protein product is CSVEDLGTLGYTF.